These 18 T cell receptor beta chains were sequenced from one sample in a study of regulatory T cells in long-lasting Graves disease. CDR3 regions were amplified by Arm-PCR using iRepertoire HTBI primers to build TCR beta libraries. MiXCR, run by TCRdb on the multiplex PCR reads, gives a single entry per CDR3 protein. This sample has 350,000 to 450,000 distinct CDR3 sequences; about 16% occur once, and the top ten carry over 15%. As for time point: newly diagnosed GD, antithyroid drugs for less than 3 months. Making the TCR library involved RNA that had been extracted from PBMCs. The data also belong to a second study, concerning T cells in Graves' hyperthyroidism and ophthalmopathy.

This material consisted of peripheral blood mononuclear cells (PBMCs), taken at new diagnosis, from a patient treated with antithyroid drugs. These receptors were obtained from a woman in her thirties with Graves disease.

This clonotype was detected only a few times. A single base separates this from a much larger clone, so it may be a read error. The CDR3 sequence: CASSLQGAKSKSQHF. The CDR3 DNA follows: TGTGCCAGCAGTTTACAGGGGGCCAAAAGTAAGTCCCAGCATTTT. The rearrangement links TRBV12-3 or TRBV12-4 to TRBJ1-5, with 8 bases lining up with TRBD1. CDR3 length: 15 residues. The V segment lost 2 bases and the J segment 11 bases; nucleotides outside the gene matches: 11.

The chain uses TRBV7-9 and TRBJ2-2, with TRBD2 matching over 7 bases. Losses at the gene ends were 3 bases for V and 2 bases for J; bases not matched to a gene: 12. The CDR3 totals 18 residues. Germline values: CDR1 SEHNR, CDR2 FQNEAQ (reference sequence). The chain's CDR3 is CASSFPSGGGDNTGELFF. The CDR3 nucleotides read TGTGCCAGCAGCTTCCCCTCCGGGGGAGGGGATAACACCGGGGAGCTGTTTTTT.

This chain connects TRBV11-2 to TRBJ2-5; a weak D match, TRBD2 (5 bases). V dropped 1 base and J dropped 5 bases, with 8 bases sitting between them. CDR3 size: 13 residues. Germline V gene lookup returns CDR1 SGHAT and CDR2 FQNNGV. CDR3 amino acids: CASSLAWRETQYF. The CDR3 nucleotides read TGTGCCAGCAGCTTAGCATGGAGGGAGACCCAGTACTTC.

Comments on this clonotype: A far larger clone is one base from this, pointing to a likely read error. The chain carries TRBV30 and TRBJ2-4; TRBD2 agrees at 9 bases. The germline V gene encodes CDR1 GTSNPN and CDR2 SVGIG (reference sequence). Losses at the gene ends were 3 bases for V and 13 bases for J; bases not matched to a gene: 13. This CDR3 is 14 amino acids long. The CDR3 DNA is TGTGCCTGGAGCTTCTCCGGACTAGCGCGGCAGCAGTACTTC. Amino acids: CAWSFSGLARQQYF.

There are many counts of this clonotype. The chain employs TRBV20-1 and TRBJ2-7, with 8 bases aligning to TRBD2. The CDR3 covers 13 residues. V trimming: 6 bases; J trimming: 3 bases; junction bases outside the gene matches: 7. The germline V gene encodes CDR1 DFQATT and CDR2 SNEGSKA (reference sequence). Written as DNA, the CDR3 is TGCAGTGCGATACTAGCGGCGGGCTACGAGCAGTACTTC. It encodes CSAILAAGYEQYF.

This clonotype was counted only a few times. The gene calls are TRBV12-5 and TRBJ2-1; TRBD1 agrees at 7 bases. The V gene end was trimmed by 5 bases and the J gene end by 7 bases; junction bases not matched to a gene: 11. The CDR3 totals 15 residues. Per germline, CDR1 LGHNT and CDR2 FRNRAP. The CDR3 nucleotides are TGTGCTAGTGGTCTCGCAGGGGGAGTGGGGAATGAGCAGTTCTTC. Translated, it gives CASGLAGGVGNEQFF.

This chain links TRBV6-2 or TRBV6-3 with TRBJ1-3; D not resolved. CDR3 size: 14 residues. With 8 bases removed from V and 8 bases from J, the gap between germline ends came to 19 bases. CDR1 and CDR2 from the germline V gene are MNHEY and SVGEGT. The CDR3 coding sequence is TGTGCCAGCGGTAAATGGGAGATCGCAGACACCATATATTTT. Translation gives CASGKWEIADTIYF.

This clonotype has at least ten counts. The V and J genes are TRBV20-1 and TRBJ2-5; TRBD2 is a possible D gene (6 bases). The V end was cut by 3 bases, the J end by 5 bases, with 16 bases between. CDR3 length: 14 amino acids. From germline, CDR1 is DFQATT and CDR2 SNEGSKA (reference sequence). This CDR3 is CSASGGDNMETQYF. Written as DNA, the CDR3 is TGCAGTGCTAGCGGCGGGGATAACATGGAGACCCAGTACTTC.

This clonotype was picked up many times. The chain has TRBV6-1 and TRBJ2-7, with D maybe TRBD1 (6 bases). V was pared by 5 bases and J by 0 bases, with 11 bases between. The CDR3 spans 14 residues. Germline CDR1 MNHNS, CDR2 SASEGT. The DNA for the CDR3 is TGTGCCAGCAGTCAGGACAGTAGCTCCTACGAGCAGTACTTC. It is translated as CASSQDSSSYEQYF.

With regard to this clonotype: A read error may be the cause here, since a much bigger clone is one base away. The V gene is TRBV14, the J gene TRBJ2-1; 7 positions agree with TRBD2. Germline trimming cut 0 bases from V and 13 bases from J; bases unmatched to any gene: 15. The CDR3 is made up of 16 amino acids. Germline V gives CDR1 SGHDN, CDR2 FVKESK. CDR3 in DNA: TGTGCCAGCAGCCAAGAGGCTGGTAACGGGAGGTTCAGACAGTTCTTC. Its protein product is CASSQEAGNGRFRQFF.

This clonotype was seen at least ten times. This chain uses TRBV6-1 with TRBJ2-5; TRBD2 aligns across 9 bases. Looked up from germline, CDR1 is MNHNS and CDR2 is SASEGT. CDR3 length equals 15 residues. Losses at the gene ends were 7 bases for V and 3 bases for J; bases not matched to a gene: 9. The CDR3 nucleotides are TGTGCCAGCAAACCAACCCGGACTAGCGAAGAGACCCAGTACTTC. Translation gives CASKPTRTSEETQYF.

This clonotype was seen only a few times. The rearrangement links TRBV27 to TRBJ2-2, with 7 bases matching TRBD1. V gave up 6 bases and J gave up 6 bases; unmatched junction bases: 16. This CDR3 spans 17 amino acids. Germline CDR1 MNHEY, CDR2 SMNVEV (reference sequence). The CDR3 reads CASSKTRTGRLSGELFF. In DNA, the CDR3 is TGTGCCAGCAGCAAAACCCGGACAGGAAGGTTATCCGGGGAGCTGTTTTTT.

This clonotype was detected a few times. The conserved final phenylalanine or tryptophan is absent from the CDR3, which likely points to a read error. This chain joins TRBV6-1 and TRBJ1-2; unclear D gene. The ends were cut back, 7 bases at V and 3 bases at J, with 18 bases in the middle. Germline loops: CDR1 MNHNS, CDR2 SASEGT. The length of the CDR3 is 15 residues. Written as DNA, the CDR3 is TGTGCCAGCACCCTGCGGGGTCAGACCCACTATGGCTACACCTCC. It specifies CASTLRGQTHYGYTS.

This clonotype was found many times. V is TRBV2 and J is TRBJ2-7; 7 bases are a match to TRBD2. Germline V gene sequence: CDR1 SNHLY, CDR2 FYNNEI. CDR3 length equals 14 residues. V lost 6 bases and J lost 0; bases outside the gene matches: 5. The CDR3 sequence: CASRAGLPSYEQYF. In DNA, the CDR3 is TGTGCCAGCAGGGCGGGACTACCCTCCTACGAGCAGTACTTC.

This clonotype was seen only a few times. The chain uses TRBV6-5 and TRBJ2-6, with D unresolved. This CDR3 has 20 amino acids. Germline V lookup: CDR1 MNHEY, CDR2 SVGAGI. Trimming stripped 2 bases from V and 5 bases from J, with 25 bases between. The CDR3 nucleotides read TGTGCCAGCAGTTACCAACTAACTCGGAACTCCCCCCGGCGGGCCAACGTCCTGACTTTC. Its protein product is CASSYQLTRNSPRRANVLTF.

This rearrangement joins TRBV20-1 to TRBJ2-1, with 7 positions matching TRBD2. Per the germline V gene, CDR1 is DFQATT and CDR2 is SNEGSKA (reference sequence). The V and J ends lost 0 bases and 9 bases, in that order; junction bases with no gene match: 11. The CDR3 has 15 residues. This CDR3 reads CSARDLGGRLGEQFF. Here the CDR3 DNA reads TGCAGTGCTAGAGATCTCGGGGGGAGGTTGGGTGAGCAGTTCTTC.

This clonotype was seen many times. The chain joins TRBV11-2 to TRBJ2-7, with D possibly being TRBD2 (6 bases). This CDR3 region has 14 residues. Trimming cost V 6 bases and J 9 bases, with 21 bases left between them. Per the germline V gene, CDR1 is SGHAT and CDR2 is FQNNGV. CDR3 bases: TGTGCCAGCAGGGGAGGAGGACGCCTCAGGTCGCAGTACTTC. This encodes CASRGGGRLRSQYF.

This rearrangement joins TRBV12-5 to TRBJ1-2, with 10 bases fitting TRBD1. V trimming: 4 bases; J trimming: 8 bases; junction bases outside the gene matches: 10. The CDR3 covers 15 residues. CDR1 and CDR2 from the germline V gene are LGHNT and FRNRAP. CDR3 loop: CASGWLRQGAEGYTF. The CDR3 DNA is TGTGCTAGTGGTTGGCTCAGACAGGGGGCGGAGGGCTACACCTTC.